A selection of T cell receptor beta chains follows, all from one sample in a study of T cells after yellow fever vaccination. From the 5' RACE reads, TCRdb called clonotypes with MiXCR, one entry per CDR3 protein. The data contain 310,000 or so distinct CDR3 sequences, around 7% of them seen just once; the ten biggest clones take up over 15%. This material consisted of PBMCs, taken more than 40 days after the first yellow fever vaccination. These receptors all come from a man between 18 and 29 years old who received the YFV17D yellow fever vaccine. Both conserved end residues are part of each CDR3. D genes are given only for firm matches. Expanded clones get a size class; other rows say once, few or many, or leave the size out.

CDR3 length: 13; J gene: TRBJ2-7; V gene: TRBV18; D gene: TRBD1; clone size: -; CDR3 protein: CASSAGTGDEQYF; CDR3 DNA: TGTGCCAGCTCAGCCGGGACAGGGGACGAGCAGTACTTC
CDR3 length: 16; J gene: TRBJ1-5; V gene: TRBV18; D gene: TRBD1; clone size: few; CDR3 protein: CASSPMRGGGNQPQHF; CDR3 DNA: TGTGCCAGCTCACCAATGCGAGGGGGCGGGAATCAGCCCCAGCATTTT
CDR3 length: 15; J gene: TRBJ2-1; V gene: TRBV5-1; D gene: -; clone size: many; CDR3 protein: CASSPDMGPKYEQFF; CDR3 DNA: TGCGCCAGCAGCCCGGATATGGGACCCAAGTATGAGCAGTTCTTC
CDR3 length: 15; J gene: TRBJ1-5; V gene: TRBV6-2/TRBV6-3; D gene: TRBD1; clone size: many; CDR3 protein: CASSYSGQGGRPQHF; CDR3 DNA: TGTGCCAGCAGTTACTCGGGACAGGGGGGACGGCCCCAGCATTTT
CDR3 length: 17; J gene: TRBJ2-3; V gene: TRBV5-1; D gene: TRBD2; clone size: few; CDR3 protein: CASSSSGTSAPADTQYF; CDR3 DNA: TGCGCCAGCAGCTCCTCGGGAACTAGCGCTCCTGCGGATACGCAGTATTTT
CDR3 length: 11; J gene: TRBJ2-1; V gene: TRBV30; D gene: -; clone size: -; CDR3 protein: CAWGRFYEQFF; CDR3 DNA: TGTGCCTGGGGAAGGTTTTATGAGCAGTTCTTC
CDR3 length: 18; J gene: TRBJ2-2; V gene: TRBV19; D gene: TRBD1; clone size: -; CDR3 protein: CASSIASQDRGYSGELFF; CDR3 DNA: TGTGCCAGTAGTATAGCCTCTCAGGACAGGGGGTATAGCGGGGAGCTGTTTTTT
CDR3 length: 16; J gene: TRBJ2-1; V gene: TRBV6-8; D gene: -; clone size: many; CDR3 protein: CASSYLAQEAYNEQFF; CDR3 DNA: TGTGCCAGCAGTTACCTGGCACAGGAAGCCTACAATGAGCAGTTCTTC
CDR3 length: 13; J gene: TRBJ2-5; V gene: TRBV11-3; D gene: -; clone size: few; CDR3 protein: CASSFRLVETQYF; CDR3 DNA: TGTGCCAGCAGCTTTAGACTAGTGGAGACCCAGTACTTC
CDR3 length: 13; J gene: TRBJ1-1; V gene: TRBV6-2/TRBV6-3; D gene: -; clone size: few; CDR3 protein: CAVGFRVLTEAFF; CDR3 DNA: TGTGCCGTTGGATTTCGGGTCTTGACTGAAGCTTTCTTT
CDR3 length: 15; J gene: TRBJ1-5; V gene: TRBV3-1; D gene: -; clone size: few; CDR3 protein: CASSQGRWGNQPQHF; CDR3 DNA: TGTGCCAGCAGCCAAGGTCGGTGGGGCAATCAGCCCCAGCATTTT
CDR3 length: 13; J gene: TRBJ1-4; V gene: TRBV20-1; D gene: -; clone size: -; CDR3 protein: CSAREGRGEKLFF; CDR3 DNA: TGCAGTGCTAGAGAAGGGAGGGGCGAAAAACTGTTTTTT
CDR3 length: 15; J gene: TRBJ2-5; V gene: TRBV5-1; D gene: -; clone size: -; CDR3 protein: CASTSVGTLQETQYF; CDR3 DNA: TGCGCCAGCACCTCTGTGGGTACGCTACAAGAGACCCAGTACTTC
CDR3 length: 15; J gene: TRBJ1-1; V gene: TRBV3-1; D gene: -; clone size: many; CDR3 protein: CASSPGFGFNTEAFF; CDR3 DNA: TGTGCCAGCAGCCCTGGATTTGGATTTAACACTGAAGCTTTCTTT
CDR3 length: 12; J gene: TRBJ1-6; V gene: TRBV5-4; D gene: -; clone size: many; CDR3 protein: CASSLWESPLHF; CDR3 DNA: TGTGCCAGCAGCTTGTGGGAGTCACCCCTCCACTTT
CDR3 length: 16; J gene: TRBJ1-3; V gene: TRBV5-4; D gene: -; clone size: -; CDR3 protein: CASSLDYRASGNTIYF; CDR3 DNA: TGTGCCAGCAGCTTGGACTACCGGGCCTCTGGAAACACCATATATTTT
CDR3 length: 13; J gene: TRBJ1-5; V gene: TRBV10-3; D gene: TRBD1; clone size: -; CDR3 protein: CAISPRDRDAQHF; CDR3 DNA: TGTGCCATCAGCCCTCGCGACAGGGATGCCCAGCATTTT
CDR3 length: 12; J gene: TRBJ2-4; V gene: TRBV20-1; D gene: -; clone size: many; CDR3 protein: CSASWQTNIQYF; CDR3 DNA: TGCAGTGCTAGCTGGCAGACTAACATTCAGTACTTC
CDR3 length: 13; J gene: TRBJ1-1; V gene: TRBV5-5; D gene: TRBD1; clone size: few; CDR3 protein: CASSRGQVTEAFF; CDR3 DNA: TGTGCCAGCAGCAGGGGGCAGGTTACTGAAGCTTTCTTT
CDR3 length: 15; J gene: TRBJ2-3; V gene: TRBV12-3/TRBV12-4; D gene: TRBD1; clone size: few; CDR3 protein: CASSDRDGSTDTQYF; CDR3 DNA: TGTGCCAGCAGCGACAGGGACGGGAGCACAGATACGCAGTATTTT
CDR3 length: 16; J gene: TRBJ1-1; V gene: TRBV30; D gene: -; clone size: many; CDR3 protein: CACSRGPDIMNTEAFF; CDR3 DNA: TGTGCCTGTTCGAGAGGTCCTGATATTATGAACACTGAAGCTTTCTTT
CDR3 length: 12; J gene: TRBJ2-3; V gene: TRBV7-2; D gene: -; clone size: -; CDR3 protein: CASTQGTDTQYF; CDR3 DNA: TGTGCCAGCACCCAGGGCACAGATACGCAGTATTTT
CDR3 length: 15; J gene: TRBJ1-6; V gene: TRBV4-3; D gene: -; clone size: -; CDR3 protein: CASSQENTAAFLLHF; CDR3 DNA: TGCGCCAGCAGCCAGGAAAATACCGCTGCCTTTCTCCTCCACTTT
CDR3 length: 13; J gene: TRBJ1-6; V gene: TRBV6-2/TRBV6-3; D gene: -; clone size: many; CDR3 protein: CASSYSGNSPLHF; CDR3 DNA: TGTGCCAGCAGTTATTCAGGGAATTCACCCCTCCACTTT
CDR3 length: 17; J gene: TRBJ1-5; V gene: TRBV20-1; D gene: TRBD1; clone size: many; CDR3 protein: CSARGDRGRWGNQPQHF; CDR3 DNA: TGCAGTGCTAGGGGGGACAGGGGCCGTTGGGGCAATCAGCCCCAGCATTTT
CDR3 length: 15; J gene: TRBJ2-1; V gene: TRBV19; D gene: TRBD2; clone size: many; CDR3 protein: CASSRTSGTYNEQFF; CDR3 DNA: TGTGCCAGTAGCCGGACTAGCGGCACCTACAATGAGCAGTTCTTC
CDR3 length: 15; J gene: TRBJ2-1; V gene: TRBV2; D gene: TRBD1; clone size: -; CDR3 protein: CASRGPGTGANEQFF; CDR3 DNA: TGTGCCAGCAGAGGGCCCGGGACAGGGGCCAATGAGCAGTTCTTC
CDR3 length: 14; J gene: TRBJ1-2; V gene: TRBV27; D gene: TRBD1; clone size: few; CDR3 protein: CASRRAGTADGYTF; CDR3 DNA: TGTGCCAGCAGACGCGCCGGGACAGCGGATGGCTACACCTTC
CDR3 length: 14; J gene: TRBJ2-1; V gene: TRBV5-1; D gene: TRBD1; clone size: many; CDR3 protein: CASSLLQGANEQFF; CDR3 DNA: TGCGCCAGCAGCTTGTTACAGGGGGCAAATGAGCAGTTCTTC
CDR3 length: 13; J gene: TRBJ2-7; V gene: TRBV20-1; D gene: TRBD1; clone size: -; CDR3 protein: CSALDRGSGEQYF; CDR3 DNA: TGCAGTGCTTTGGACAGGGGATCGGGAGAGCAGTACTTC
CDR3 length: 13; J gene: TRBJ1-1; V gene: TRBV6-6; D gene: TRBD1; clone size: many; CDR3 protein: CASLYGTGGTAFF; CDR3 DNA: TGTGCCAGTCTCTACGGGACAGGGGGCACAGCTTTCTTT
CDR3 length: 13; J gene: TRBJ2-3; V gene: TRBV7-2; D gene: -; clone size: many; CDR3 protein: CASGGPSTDTQYF; CDR3 DNA: TGTGCCAGCGGGGGCCCGAGCACAGATACGCAGTATTTT
CDR3 length: 15; J gene: TRBJ2-2; V gene: TRBV20-1; D gene: -; clone size: -; CDR3 protein: CSARAPGFYTGELFF; CDR3 DNA: TGCAGTGCTAGAGCTCCGGGGTTTTACACCGGGGAGCTGTTTTTT
CDR3 length: 15; J gene: TRBJ2-1; V gene: TRBV12-3/TRBV12-4; D gene: -; clone size: -; CDR3 protein: CASSSTVSSYNEQFF; CDR3 DNA: TGTGCCAGCAGTTCCACAGTAAGCTCCTACAATGAGCAGTTCTTC
CDR3 length: 14; J gene: TRBJ2-5; V gene: TRBV5-1; D gene: TRBD1; clone size: few; CDR3 protein: CASSLDTGAETQYF; CDR3 DNA: TGCGCCAGCAGCTTGGATACAGGGGCGGAGACCCAGTACTTC
CDR3 length: 18; J gene: TRBJ2-3; V gene: TRBV3-1; D gene: TRBD2; clone size: few; CDR3 protein: CASSQFLAGGPNTDTQYF; CDR3 DNA: TGTGCCAGCAGCCAATTCCTAGCGGGGGGGCCAAACACAGATACGCAGTATTTT
CDR3 length: 14; J gene: TRBJ1-4; V gene: TRBV19; D gene: TRBD1; clone size: few; CDR3 protein: CASSQQGAREKLFF; CDR3 DNA: TGTGCCAGTAGCCAACAGGGGGCGCGGGAAAAACTGTTTTTT
CDR3 length: 16; J gene: TRBJ2-6; V gene: TRBV6-1; D gene: -; clone size: few; CDR3 protein: CASKAGVGSGANVLTF; CDR3 DNA: TGTGCCAGCAAGGCAGGGGTCGGCTCTGGGGCCAACGTCCTGACTTTC
CDR3 length: 16; J gene: TRBJ2-3; V gene: TRBV7-2; D gene: TRBD2; clone size: few; CDR3 protein: CASSFTSGGGRDTQYF; CDR3 DNA: TGTGCCAGCAGCTTTACTAGCGGGGGGGGGAGAGATACGCAGTATTTT
CDR3 length: 13; J gene: TRBJ2-1; V gene: TRBV29-1; D gene: TRBD2; clone size: -; CDR3 protein: CSALWGGLNEQLF; CDR3 DNA: TGCAGCGCCCTGTGGGGGGGGTTGAATGAGCAGCTCTTC
CDR3 length: 12; J gene: TRBJ2-1; V gene: TRBV7-2; D gene: -; clone size: few; CDR3 protein: CASSLTVGRQFF; CDR3 DNA: TGTGCCAGCAGCTTGACCGTAGGTAGGCAGTTCTTC
CDR3 length: 13; J gene: TRBJ2-3; V gene: TRBV7-2; D gene: -; clone size: -; CDR3 protein: CASSLSTRDTQYF; CDR3 DNA: TGTGCCAGCAGCTTATCGACGAGGGATACGCAGTATTTT
CDR3 length: 15; J gene: TRBJ2-2; V gene: TRBV12-3/TRBV12-4; D gene: TRBD1; clone size: -; CDR3 protein: CASSFQSGGSGELFF; CDR3 DNA: TGTGCCAGCAGTTTTCAGTCAGGGGGTTCGGGGGAGCTGTTTTTT
CDR3 length: 13; J gene: TRBJ2-7; V gene: TRBV13; D gene: -; clone size: few; CDR3 protein: CASSPFRAAEQYF; CDR3 DNA: TGTGCCAGCAGCCCGTTTCGTGCGGCCGAGCAGTACTTC
CDR3 length: 14; J gene: TRBJ1-5; V gene: TRBV4-3; D gene: -; clone size: -; CDR3 protein: CASSQEPGHQPQHF; CDR3 DNA: TGCGCCAGCAGCCAAGAACCAGGGCATCAGCCCCAGCATTTT
CDR3 length: 15; J gene: TRBJ2-1; V gene: TRBV4-3; D gene: -; clone size: few; CDR3 protein: CASSQGVGGYNEQFF; CDR3 DNA: TGCGCCAGCAGCCAAGGTGTGGGGGGCTACAATGAGCAGTTCTTC
CDR3 length: 22; J gene: TRBJ2-3; V gene: TRBV12-3/TRBV12-4; D gene: TRBD2; clone size: many; CDR3 protein: CASSLGRKGLAGGRVSTDTQYF; CDR3 DNA: TGTGCCAGCAGTTTAGGACGGAAGGGACTAGCGGGGGGACGGGTGAGCACAGATACGCAGTATTTT
CDR3 length: 16; J gene: TRBJ1-6; V gene: TRBV5-1; D gene: -; clone size: many; CDR3 protein: CASREDTGTAGSPLHF; CDR3 DNA: TGCGCCAGCAGAGAGGACACCGGGACCGCGGGTTCACCCCTCCACTTT
CDR3 length: 12; J gene: TRBJ1-1; V gene: TRBV14; D gene: -; clone size: many; CDR3 protein: CASSRDMTEAFF; CDR3 DNA: TGTGCCAGCAGCCGGGACATGACTGAAGCTTTCTTT
CDR3 length: 15; J gene: TRBJ1-5; V gene: TRBV7-2; D gene: -; clone size: -; CDR3 protein: CASSLAGRHNQPQHF; CDR3 DNA: TGTGCCAGCAGCTTAGCGGGGCGGCACAATCAGCCCCAGCATTTT
CDR3 length: 14; J gene: TRBJ2-2; V gene: TRBV4-2; D gene: -; clone size: few; CDR3 protein: CASSQDYGTGELFF; CDR3 DNA: TGTGCCAGCAGCCAAGATTACGGCACCGGGGAGCTGTTTTTT
CDR3 length: 14; J gene: TRBJ1-1; V gene: TRBV20-1; D gene: -; clone size: few; CDR3 protein: CSARLVGQNTEAFF; CDR3 DNA: TGCAGTGCTAGGTTAGTGGGACAAAACACTGAAGCTTTCTTT